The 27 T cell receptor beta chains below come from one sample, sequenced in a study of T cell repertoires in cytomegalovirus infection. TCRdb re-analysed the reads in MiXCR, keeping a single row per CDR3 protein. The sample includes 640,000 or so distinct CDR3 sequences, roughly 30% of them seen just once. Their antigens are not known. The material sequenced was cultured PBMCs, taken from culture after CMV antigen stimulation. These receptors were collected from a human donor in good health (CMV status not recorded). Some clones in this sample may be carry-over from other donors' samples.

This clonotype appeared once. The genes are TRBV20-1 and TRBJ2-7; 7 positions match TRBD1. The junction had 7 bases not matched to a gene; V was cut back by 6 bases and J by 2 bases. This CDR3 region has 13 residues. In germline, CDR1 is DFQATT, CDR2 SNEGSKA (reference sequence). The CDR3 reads CSARDSRTYEQYF. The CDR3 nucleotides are TGCAGTGCACGGGACAGTAGGACCTACGAGCAGTACTTC.

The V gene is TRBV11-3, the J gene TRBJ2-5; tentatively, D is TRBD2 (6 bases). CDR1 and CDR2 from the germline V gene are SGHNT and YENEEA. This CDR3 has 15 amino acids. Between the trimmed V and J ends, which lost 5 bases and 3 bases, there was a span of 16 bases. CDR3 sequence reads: CASSPGVGRKETQYF. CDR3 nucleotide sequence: TGTGCCAGCAGCCCCGGTGTAGGGAGGAAAGAGACCCAGTACTTC. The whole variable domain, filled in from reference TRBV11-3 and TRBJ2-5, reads EAGVVQSPRYKIIEKKQPVAFWCNPISGHNTLYWYLQNLGQGPELLIRYENEEAVDDSQLPKDRFSAERLKGVDSTLKIQPAELGDSAVYLCASSPGVGRKETQYFGPGTRLLVL.

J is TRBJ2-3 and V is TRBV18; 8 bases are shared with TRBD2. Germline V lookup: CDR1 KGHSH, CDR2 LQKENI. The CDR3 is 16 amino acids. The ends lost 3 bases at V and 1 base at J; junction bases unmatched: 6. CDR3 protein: CASSPSGTRRTDTQYF. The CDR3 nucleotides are TGTGCCAGCTCACCCTCCGGGACTAGACGCACAGATACGCAGTATTTT.

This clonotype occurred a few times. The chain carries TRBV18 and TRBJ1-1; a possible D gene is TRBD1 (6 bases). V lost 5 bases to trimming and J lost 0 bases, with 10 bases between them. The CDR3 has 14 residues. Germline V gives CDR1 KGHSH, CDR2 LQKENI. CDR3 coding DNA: TGTGCCAGCTCAACCAGGGGTATGAACACTGAAGCTTTCTTT. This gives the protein CASSTRGMNTEAFF.

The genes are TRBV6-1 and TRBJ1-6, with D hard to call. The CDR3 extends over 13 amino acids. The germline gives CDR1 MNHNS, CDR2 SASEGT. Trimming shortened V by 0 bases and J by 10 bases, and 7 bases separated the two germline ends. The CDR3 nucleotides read TGTGCCAGCAGTGAAGCGCGGGCGTCACCCCTCCACTTT. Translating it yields CASSEARASPLHF.

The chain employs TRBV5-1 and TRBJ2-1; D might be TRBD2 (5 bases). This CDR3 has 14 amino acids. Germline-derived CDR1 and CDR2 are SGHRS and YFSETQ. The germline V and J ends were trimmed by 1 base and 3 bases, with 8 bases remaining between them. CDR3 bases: TGCGCCAGCAGCTTGAGCGGTTTCTACAATGAGCAGTTCTTC. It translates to CASSLSGFYNEQFF.

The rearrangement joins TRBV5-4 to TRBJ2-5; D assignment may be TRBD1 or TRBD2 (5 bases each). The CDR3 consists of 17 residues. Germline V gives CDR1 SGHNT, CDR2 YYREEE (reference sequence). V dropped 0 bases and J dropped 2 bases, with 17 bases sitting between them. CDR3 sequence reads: CASSLGGVELLQETQYF. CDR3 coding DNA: TGTGCCAGCAGCTTGGGAGGGGTCGAGCTCCTTCAAGAGACCCAGTACTTC.

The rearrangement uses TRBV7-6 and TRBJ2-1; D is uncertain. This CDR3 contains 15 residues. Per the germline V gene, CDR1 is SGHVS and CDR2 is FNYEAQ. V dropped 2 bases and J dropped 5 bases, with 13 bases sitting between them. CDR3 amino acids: CASSLIVSSNNEQFF. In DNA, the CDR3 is TGTGCCAGCAGCTTAATAGTCAGTAGCAACAATGAGCAGTTCTTC.

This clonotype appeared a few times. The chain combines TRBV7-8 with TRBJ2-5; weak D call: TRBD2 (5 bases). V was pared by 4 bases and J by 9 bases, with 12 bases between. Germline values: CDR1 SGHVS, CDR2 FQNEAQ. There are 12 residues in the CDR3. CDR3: CASSSGGPAQYF. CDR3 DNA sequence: TGTGCCAGCAGCTCCGGAGGCCCGGCCCAGTACTTC.

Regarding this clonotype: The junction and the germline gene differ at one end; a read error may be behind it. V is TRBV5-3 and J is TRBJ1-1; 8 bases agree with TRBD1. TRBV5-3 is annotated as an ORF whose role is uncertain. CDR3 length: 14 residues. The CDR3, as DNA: TGTGCCAGCAGCTTACGACAGGGACAGGCTGAAGCTTTCTTT. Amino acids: CASSLRQGQAEAFF.

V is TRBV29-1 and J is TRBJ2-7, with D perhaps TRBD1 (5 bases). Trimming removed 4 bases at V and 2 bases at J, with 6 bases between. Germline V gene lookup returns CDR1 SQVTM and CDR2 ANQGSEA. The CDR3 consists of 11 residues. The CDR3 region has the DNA TGCAGCGTTGCCAGGGCCTACGAGCAGTACTTC. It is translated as CSVARAYEQYF.

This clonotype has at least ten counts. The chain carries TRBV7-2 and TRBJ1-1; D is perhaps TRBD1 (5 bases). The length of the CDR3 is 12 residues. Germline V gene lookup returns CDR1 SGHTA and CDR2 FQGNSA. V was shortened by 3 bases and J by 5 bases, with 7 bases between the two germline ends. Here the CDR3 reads CASSLGETEAFF. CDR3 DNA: TGTGCCAGCAGCTTGGGGGAGACTGAAGCTTTCTTT.

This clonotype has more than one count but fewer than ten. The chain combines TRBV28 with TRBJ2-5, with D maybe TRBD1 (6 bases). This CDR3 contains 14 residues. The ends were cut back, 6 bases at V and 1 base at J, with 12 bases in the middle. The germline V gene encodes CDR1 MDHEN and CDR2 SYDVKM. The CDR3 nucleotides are TGTGCCAGCAGCGGGACAAACTTCCAAGAGACCCAGTACTTC. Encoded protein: CASSGTNFQETQYF.

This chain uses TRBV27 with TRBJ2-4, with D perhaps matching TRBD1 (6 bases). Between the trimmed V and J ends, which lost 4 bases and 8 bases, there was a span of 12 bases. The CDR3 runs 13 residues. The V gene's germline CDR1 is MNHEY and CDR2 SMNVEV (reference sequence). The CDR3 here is CASSSRGVDIQYF. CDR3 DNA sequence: TGTGCCAGCAGTTCCAGGGGTGTTGACATTCAGTACTTC.

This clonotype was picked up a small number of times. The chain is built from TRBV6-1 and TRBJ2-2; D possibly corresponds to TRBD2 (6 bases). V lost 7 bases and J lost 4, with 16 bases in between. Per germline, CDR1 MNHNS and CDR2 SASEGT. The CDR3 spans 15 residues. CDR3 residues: CASNSGGGVTGELFF. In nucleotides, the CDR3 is TGTGCCAGCAACTCTGGAGGAGGGGTCACCGGGGAGCTGTTTTTT.

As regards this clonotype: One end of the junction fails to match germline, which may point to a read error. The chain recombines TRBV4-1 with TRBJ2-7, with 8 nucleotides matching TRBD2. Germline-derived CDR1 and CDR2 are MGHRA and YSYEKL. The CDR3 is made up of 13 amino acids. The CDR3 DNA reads TGTGCCAGCAGCCGGGAGGGCGGGTACGAGCAGTACTTC. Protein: CASSREGGYEQYF.

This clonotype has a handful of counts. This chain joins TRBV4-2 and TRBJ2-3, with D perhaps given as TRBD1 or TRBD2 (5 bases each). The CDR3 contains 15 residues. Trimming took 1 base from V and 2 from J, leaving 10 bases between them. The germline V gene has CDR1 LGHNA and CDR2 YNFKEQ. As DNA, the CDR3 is TGTGCCAGCAGCCAAGTCGAGGGGCCCACAGATACGCAGTATTTT. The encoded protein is CASSQVEGPTDTQYF.

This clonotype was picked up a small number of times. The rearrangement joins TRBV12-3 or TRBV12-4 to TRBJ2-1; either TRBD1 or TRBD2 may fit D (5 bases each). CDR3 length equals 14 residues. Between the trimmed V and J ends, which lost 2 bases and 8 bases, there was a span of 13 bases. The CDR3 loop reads CASSLLAGRDEQFF. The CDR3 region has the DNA TGTGCCAGCAGTTTACTTGCAGGGAGAGATGAGCAGTTCTTC.

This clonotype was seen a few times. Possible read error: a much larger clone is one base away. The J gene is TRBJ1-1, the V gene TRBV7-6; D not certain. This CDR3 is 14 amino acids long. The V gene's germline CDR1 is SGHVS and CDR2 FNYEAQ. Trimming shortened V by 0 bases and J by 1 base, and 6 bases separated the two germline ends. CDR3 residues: CASSLAGKNTEAFF. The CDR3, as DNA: TGTGCCAGCAGCTTAGCGGGGAAGAACACTGAAGCTTTCTTT.

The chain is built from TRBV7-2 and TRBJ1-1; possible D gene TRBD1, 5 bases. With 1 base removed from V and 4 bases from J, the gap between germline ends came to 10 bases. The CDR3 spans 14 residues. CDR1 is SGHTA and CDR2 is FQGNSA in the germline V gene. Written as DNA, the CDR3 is TGTGCCAGCAGCTTAGGACAGATGTTCACTGAAGCTTTCTTT. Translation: CASSLGQMFTEAFF.

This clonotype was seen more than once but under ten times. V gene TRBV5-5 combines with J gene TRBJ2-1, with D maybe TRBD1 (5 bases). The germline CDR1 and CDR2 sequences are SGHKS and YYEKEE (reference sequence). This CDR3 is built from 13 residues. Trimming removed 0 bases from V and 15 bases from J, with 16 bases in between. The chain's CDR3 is CASSLDVGASLFF. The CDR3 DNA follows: TGTGCCAGCAGCTTGGACGTTGGGGCTAGTCTGTTCTTC.

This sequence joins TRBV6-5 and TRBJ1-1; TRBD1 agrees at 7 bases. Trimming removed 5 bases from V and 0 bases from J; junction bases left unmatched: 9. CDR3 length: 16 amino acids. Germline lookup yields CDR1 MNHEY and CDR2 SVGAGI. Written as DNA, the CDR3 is TGTGCCAGCAGTAGGGGACAGTCTAACATGAACACTGAAGCTTTCTTT. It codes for CASSRGQSNMNTEAFF.

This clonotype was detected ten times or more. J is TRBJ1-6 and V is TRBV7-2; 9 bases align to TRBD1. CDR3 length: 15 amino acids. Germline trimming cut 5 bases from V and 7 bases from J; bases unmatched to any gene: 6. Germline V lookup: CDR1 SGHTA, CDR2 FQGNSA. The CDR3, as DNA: TGTGCCAGCAGCCCACAGGGGGCGAGAAATTCACCCCTCCACTTT. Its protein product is CASSPQGARNSPLHF.

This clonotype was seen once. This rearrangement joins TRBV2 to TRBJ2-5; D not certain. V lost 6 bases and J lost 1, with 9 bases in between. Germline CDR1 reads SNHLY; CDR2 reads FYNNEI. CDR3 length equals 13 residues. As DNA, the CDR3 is TGTGCCAGCAGAGCGACTCGCCAAGAGACCCAGTACTTC. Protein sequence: CASRATRQETQYF.

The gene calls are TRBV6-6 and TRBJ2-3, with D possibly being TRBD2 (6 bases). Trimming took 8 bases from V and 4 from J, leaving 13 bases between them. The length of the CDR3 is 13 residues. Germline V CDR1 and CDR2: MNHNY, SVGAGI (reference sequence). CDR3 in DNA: TGTGCCAGCGGAGGTGGCGGGGCAGATACGCAGTATTTT. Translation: CASGGGGADTQYF.

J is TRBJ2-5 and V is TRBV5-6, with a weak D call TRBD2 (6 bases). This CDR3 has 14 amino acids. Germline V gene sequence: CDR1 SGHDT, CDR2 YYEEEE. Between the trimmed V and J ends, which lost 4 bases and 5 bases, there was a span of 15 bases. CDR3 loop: CASSQDPSGETQYF. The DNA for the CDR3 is TGTGCCAGCAGCCAAGACCCCAGCGGGGAGACCCAGTACTTC.

The chain's CDR3 is CASSPPGKIPKQYF. CDR3 DNA: TGTGCCAGCAGTCCGCCCGGAAAAATTCCAAAGCAGTACTTC. The V gene is TRBV12-3 or TRBV12-4, the J gene TRBJ2-7, with D uncertain. V gave up 5 bases and J gave up 8 bases, with 19 bases separating them. This CDR3 is 14 amino acids long.